What follows describes a single T cell receptor (beta chain). The source of the sample is a study of technical replicates of blood from a few donors. In germline, CDR1 is SGHRS, CDR2 YFSETQ. The J segment lost 5 bases and the V segment lost 4 bases, leaving 3 bases of the junction unmatched. The CDR3 is made up of 13 amino acids. Some clones are missing from TCRdb's copy, which holds only in-frame ones; the method was immunoSEQ multiplex PCR. The sample shows 50,000 to 80,000 clones, 88% of them seen only once. This chain links TRBV5-1 with TRBJ2-1; 7 bases map to TRBD2. The clonotype comes from a human donor in good health. Some clones in this sample may be carry-over from other donors' samples. Sequencing input: PBMCs. The CDR3: CASSGTNDNEQFF. The CDR3 DNA follows: TGCGCCAGCAGCGGGACTAACGACAATGAGCAGTTCTTC.